The clone carrying this TCR beta chain has a single count. CDR3 length equals 13 residues. Germline V gives CDR1 SGHVS, CDR2 FQNEAQ. V was clipped by 3 bases and J by 5 bases, with 11 bases between them. Produced via immunoSEQ multiplex PCR; TCRdb's table is partial and in-frame only. Here the sample spans tens of thousands of clones, approximately 90% being singletons. This sample stems from a study of blood T cell repertoires in COVID-19. Overall study: Some COVID-19 samples were acute and others convalescent; all came from the United States, Italy and Spain.

Material: peripheral blood. This chain connects TRBV7-8 to TRBJ2-7; D may be TRBD1 (5 bases). The origin of this receptor is a human donor with active COVID-19. The donor label of this sample is uncertain. The CDR3 is CASSFGTGNEQYF. For the CDR3, the DNA is TGTGCCAGCAGCTTTGGTACAGGTAACGAGCAGTACTTC. The entire variable domain, with the rest obtained from reference TRBV7-8 and TRBJ2-7, is as follows: GAGVSQSPRYKVAKRGQDVALRCDPISGHVSLFWYQQALGQGPEFLTYFQNEAQLDKSGLPSDRFFAERPEGSVSTLKIQRTQQEDSAVYLCASSFGTGNEQYFGPGTRLTVT.